One and the same sample provided the 5 T cell receptor beta chains below, sequenced in a study of cytomegalovirus exposure and HLA in healthy donors. Researchers ran the PCR with 60 Vbeta and 13 Jbeta primers. The method was immunoSEQ multiplex PCR; TCRdb's version includes in-frame clones alone and lacks a portion of them. Found here are 150,000 to 160,000 clones, under 85% of them singletons; the top ten hold 2.8%. Material for sequencing was PBMCs. These TCRs come from a young man in good health and CMV-seronegative.

The rearrangement uses TRBV5-1 and TRBJ1-3; unclear D gene. The CDR3 has 14 residues. Germline V gene sequence: CDR1 SGHRS, CDR2 YFSETQ. Trimming left V 1 base short and J 2 bases short, with 7 bases between. The CDR3 spells CASSLPGTGNTIYF. CDR3 nucleotides: TGCGCCAGCAGCTTGCCCGGGACTGGAAACACCATATATTTT. The full variable domain, its missing parts supplied by reference TRBV5-1 and TRBJ1-3, is KAGVTQTPRYLIKTRGQQVTLSCSPISGHRSVSWYQQTPGQGLQFLFEYFSETQRNKGNFPGRFSGRQFSNSRSEMNVSTLELGDSALYLCASSLPGTGNTIYFGEGSWLTVV.

This clone has just a few counts. The V call is TRBV6-5, the J call TRBJ1-1, with 7 bases aligning to TRBD1. The V gene's germline CDR1 is MNHEY and CDR2 SVGAGI. There are 15 residues in the CDR3. Trimming at V came to 4 bases and at J to 2 bases, leaving 7 bases not matched to a gene. The CDR3 loop is CASSCRDRVNTEAFF. CDR3 in DNA: TGTGCCAGCAGTTGCCGAGACAGGGTAAACACTGAAGCTTTCTTT.

The rearrangement joins TRBV7-9 to TRBJ2-5, with D possibly being TRBD1 (6 bases). With 5 bases removed from V and 2 bases from J, the gap between germline ends came to 12 bases. This CDR3 spans 14 amino acids. Germline V CDR1 and CDR2: SEHNR, FQNEAQ (reference sequence). CDR3 DNA: TGTGCCAGCAGCCGCGACAGGTCTCAAGAGACCCAGTACTTC. It specifies CASSRDRSQETQYF.

This chain joins TRBV5-1 and TRBJ1-1, with 7 bases matching TRBD1. Looked up from germline, CDR1 is SGHRS and CDR2 is YFSETQ. V dropped 0 bases and J dropped 7; count of bases not matched to a gene: 3. There are 13 residues in the CDR3. DNA for the CDR3: TGCGCCAGCAGCTTGGGGGGACAGAGTGAAGCTTTCTTT. It is translated as CASSLGGQSEAFF.

This chain uses TRBV4-1 with TRBJ2-6, with D perhaps matching TRBD1 (6 bases). This CDR3 has 17 amino acids. Trimming pared 2 bases from V and 2 bases from J, leaving 13 bases between. The germline V gene encodes CDR1 MGHRA and CDR2 YSYEKL. The CDR3 loop reads CASSQLQGWAGANVLTF. CDR3 nucleotides: TGCGCCAGCAGCCAACTGCAGGGGTGGGCTGGGGCCAACGTCCTGACTTTC.